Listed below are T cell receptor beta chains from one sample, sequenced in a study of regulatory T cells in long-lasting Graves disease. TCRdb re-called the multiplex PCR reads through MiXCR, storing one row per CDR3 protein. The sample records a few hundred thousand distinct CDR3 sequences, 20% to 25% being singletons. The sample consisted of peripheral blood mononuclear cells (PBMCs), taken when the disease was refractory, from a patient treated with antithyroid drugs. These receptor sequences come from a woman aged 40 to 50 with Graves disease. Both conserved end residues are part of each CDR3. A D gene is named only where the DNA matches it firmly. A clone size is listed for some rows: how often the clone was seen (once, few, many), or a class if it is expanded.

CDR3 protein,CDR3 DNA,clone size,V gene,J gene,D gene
CAWRRGVGTGELFF,TGTGCCTGGAGACGAGGGGTAGGCACCGGGGAGCTGTTTTTT,-,TRBV30,TRBJ2-2,-
CSVEDLYYQETQYF,TGCAGCGTTGAAGATCTTTACTACCAAGAGACCCAGTACTTC,few,TRBV29-1,TRBJ2-5,-
CASSQEGIRNSPLHF,TGTGCCAGCAGCCAAGAGGGAATCCGTAATTCACCCCTCCACTTT,few,TRBV14,TRBJ1-6,-
CAWKSGRARGELFF,TGTGCCTGGAAAAGCGGGAGGGCGCGCGGGGAGCTGTTTTTT,few,TRBV30,TRBJ2-2,TRBD2
CASSFWDREEETQYF,TGTGCCAGCAGCTTTTGGGACAGGGAGGAAGAGACCCAGTACTTC,-,TRBV7-8,TRBJ2-5,TRBD1
CASSLALRGTANYEQYF,TGTGCCAGCAGCTTAGCCCTGCGCGGGACAGCTAACTACGAGCAGTACTTC,-,TRBV11-2,TRBJ2-7,-
CASSSGQENRAFF,TGCGCCAGCAGCTCCGGACAGGAAAATCGAGCTTTCTTT,few,TRBV5-1,TRBJ1-1,TRBD1
CAITERVNRNTEAFF,TGTGCCATAACCGAGAGGGTAAATAGGAACACTGAAGCTTTCTTT,few,TRBV10-3,TRBJ1-1,-
CASSFEGQWETQYF,TGTGCCAGCAGTTTTGAGGGGCAGTGGGAGACCCAGTACTTC,many,TRBV12-3/TRBV12-4,TRBJ2-5,-
CSAVPLTYEQYF,TGCAGTGCAGTCCCGCTAACCTACGAGCAGTACTTC,few,TRBV20-1,TRBJ2-7,-
CASSLGRGAANEKLFF,TGTGCCAGCAGCCTAGGGCGTGGGGCTGCTAATGAAAAACTGTTTTTT,-,TRBV6-1,TRBJ1-4,-
CASSRRTGGPTYNEQFF,TGTGCCAGCAGCCGACGAACAGGGGGCCCAACCTACAATGAGCAGTTCTTC,-,TRBV14,TRBJ2-1,TRBD1
CASSFTAGDTQYF,TGTGCCAGCAGTTTTACGGCGGGAGATACGCAGTATTTT,-,TRBV12-3/TRBV12-4,TRBJ2-3,-
CASSVGPSGRALETQYF,TGCGCCAGCAGTGTGGGCCCAAGCGGGAGGGCCCTGGAGACCCAGTACTTC,few,TRBV10-2,TRBJ2-5,TRBD2
CASSLDRTYTEAFF,TGTGCCAGCAGCTTAGATCGGACGTACACTGAAGCTTTCTTT,many,TRBV7-8,TRBJ1-1,-
CASSMASGMETQYF,TGTGCCAGTAGTATGGCTAGCGGGATGGAGACCCAGTACTTC,-,TRBV19,TRBJ2-5,TRBD2
CASSFAGELFF,TGTGCCAGCAGCTTCGCCGGGGAGCTGTTTTTT,many,TRBV11-2,TRBJ2-2,-
CSVGGGLNEKLFF,TGCAGCGTTGGAGGGGGCCTTAATGAAAAACTGTTTTTT,-,TRBV29-1,TRBJ1-4,TRBD1
CASSLDGPSGVYEQYF,TGCGCCAGCAGCTTGGATGGACCCTCGGGAGTGTACGAGCAGTACTTC,few,TRBV5-1,TRBJ2-7,-
CATSRVPGGVMQPQHF,TGTGCCACCAGCAGAGTTCCGGGGGGCGTAATGCAGCCCCAGCATTTT,few,TRBV15,TRBJ1-5,-
CASNANRGQTYEQYF,TGTGCCAGCAACGCAAACAGGGGACAAACCTACGAGCAGTACTTC,few,TRBV5-5,TRBJ2-7,TRBD1
CSVEAGAETQYF,TGCAGCGTTGAAGCGGGAGCGGAGACCCAGTACTTC,many,TRBV29-1,TRBJ2-5,-
CASSQLLADTQYF,TGTGCCAGCAGCCAACTCTTAGCCGATACGCAGTATTTT,few,TRBV12-3/TRBV12-4,TRBJ2-3,-
CASSLPPGGLYTGELFF,TGTGCCAGCAGCTTACCCCCAGGGGGCTTGTACACCGGGGAGCTGTTTTTT,-,TRBV13,TRBJ2-2,TRBD1
CASSLGGFNSPLHF,TGTGCCAGCAGCTTGGGGGGCTTCAATTCACCCCTCCACTTT,-,TRBV11-2,TRBJ1-6,-
CASSYRGASEAFF,TGTGCCAGCAGCTATCGGGGGGCGTCTGAAGCTTTCTTT,few,TRBV7-9,TRBJ1-1,-